The 32 T cell receptor beta chains below come from one sample, sequenced in a study of T cell responses to AZD1222 COVID-19 vaccine. Profiled with immunoSEQ multiplex PCR; TCRdb holds only in-frame clones, not every one. This sample has around 99,000 clones, with roughly 90% found just once. The sequences come from peripheral blood, collected 28 days after the second AZD1222 dose. The source of these receptors is an adult who received the AZD1222 COVID-19 vaccine.

The chain couples TRBV12-3 or TRBV12-4 to TRBJ2-7, with 7 bases identical to TRBD1. The CDR3 extends over 13 amino acids. V shed 7 bases and J 1 base; nucleotides not matched to a gene: 4. In nucleotides, the CDR3 is TGTGCCAGCACCCTGGACAGGTCCTACGAGCAGTACTTC. Residues: CASTLDRSYEQYF.

This clone was observed a single time. The rearrangement joins TRBV6-2 or TRBV6-3 to TRBJ2-7, with 8 nucleotides matching TRBD1. CDR1 and CDR2 from the germline V gene are MNHEY and SVGEGT. The CDR3 extends over 15 amino acids. The ends lost 4 bases at V and 3 bases at J; junction bases unmatched: 8. CDR3 DNA: TGTGCCAGCAGTTCCCACGGGACAGGAGTCTACGAGCAGTACTTC. The encoded protein is CASSSHGTGVYEQYF.

CDR3 nucleotide sequence: TGTGCCAGCAGCCCGGTTCCCCCTAATTCACCCCTCCACTTT. Amino acids: CASSPVPPNSPLHF. This chain connects TRBV7-9 to TRBJ1-6; D not resolved. Trimming shortened V by 5 bases and J by 6 bases, and 11 bases separated the two germline ends. This CDR3 region has 14 residues. The V gene's germline CDR1 is SEHNR and CDR2 FQNEAQ (reference sequence).

The sample holds one count of this clone. The rearrangement uses TRBV7-2 and TRBJ1-2; TRBD1 is a possible D gene (5 bases). CDR3 length: 15 amino acids. V dropped 5 bases and J dropped 2 bases, with 15 bases sitting between them. CDR1 is SGHTA, CDR2 FQGNSA, per germline. The CDR3 nucleotides read TGTGCCAGCAGCCCGGCAAGAGGGGACAACTATGGCTACACCTTC. This codes for CASSPARGDNYGYTF.

This rearrangement joins TRBV6-5 to TRBJ1-2; a weak D match, TRBD1 (6 bases). This CDR3 has 14 residues. The V and J ends lost 6 bases and 5 bases respectively, with 16 bases between them. CDR1 is MNHEY and CDR2 is SVGAGI in the germline V gene. CDR3 DNA: TGTGCCAGCAGCCTACACAGGGTAGCGTATGGCTACACCTTC. Translated: CASSLHRVAYGYTF.

The V call is TRBV7-8, the J call TRBJ2-3; 8 bases match TRBD2. The CDR3 contains 14 residues. The germline CDR1 and CDR2 sequences are SGHVS and FQNEAQ. The trim removed 1 base at V and 3 bases at J, leaving 0 bases unmatched. CDR3 loop: CASSLGLATDTQYF. The CDR3 DNA is TGTGCCAGCAGCTTAGGACTAGCGACAGATACGCAGTATTTT.

The gene calls are TRBV2 and TRBJ2-5; TRBD1 is a possible D gene (6 bases). Germline values: CDR1 SNHLY, CDR2 FYNNEI. The V gene lost 1 base and the J gene lost 5 bases, with 17 bases spanning the gap. CDR3 length equals 16 residues. CDR3 loop: CASSEDRAGDWETQYF. The CDR3 DNA reads TGTGCCAGCAGTGAAGACAGGGCAGGGGATTGGGAGACCCAGTACTTC.

V gene TRBV19 combines with J gene TRBJ1-1, with D possibly being TRBD1 (6 bases). Per germline, CDR1 LNHDA and CDR2 SQIVND (reference sequence). V was clipped by 3 bases and J by 8 bases, with 16 bases between them. The CDR3 is 14 amino acids. The CDR3 loop is CASSMRGGQAEAFF. The CDR3 coding sequence is TGTGCCAGTAGTATGAGGGGGGGTCAGGCCGAAGCTTTCTTT.

The genes are TRBV3-1 (or the pseudogene TRBV3-2) and TRBJ2-4; D uncertain. Germline CDR1 LGHDT, CDR2 YNNKEL (reference sequence). The CDR3 extends over 11 amino acids. Trimming took off 1 base at V and 9 bases at J, with 4 bases between the two ends. In DNA form, the CDR3 reads TGTGCCAGCAGCCAAGGAAGCATTCAGTACTTC. Translating gives CASSQGSIQYF.

This rearrangement joins TRBV10-3 to TRBJ1-2; weak D call: TRBD1 (5 bases). V was pared by 11 bases and J by 3 bases, with 16 bases between. Germline loops: CDR1 ENHRY, CDR2 SYGVKD. There are 13 residues in the CDR3. The CDR3 bases are TGTGCCGGCGGGGAGGGACTAGACTATGGCTACACCTTC. This codes for CAGGEGLDYGYTF.

The chain couples TRBV6-2 or TRBV6-3 to TRBJ2-7; D is unclear. The CDR3 extends over 13 amino acids. V lost 3 bases and J 1 base, leaving 7 bases between the germline ends. CDR1 MNHEY and CDR2 SVGEGT come from the germline V gene. The CDR3 nucleotides are TGTGCCAGCAGTTATTTGGGGTCCTACGAGCAGTACTTC. Its protein product is CASSYLGSYEQYF.

The chain employs TRBV28 and TRBJ1-2; the D gene is possibly TRBD1 (5 bases). The germline gives CDR1 MDHEN, CDR2 SYDVKM. V was cut by 2 bases and J by 4 bases, with 8 bases left in between. This CDR3 has 13 amino acids. CDR3 nucleotides: TGTGCCAGCAGTTTAGGGGGGTTCTATGGCTACACCTTC. Translation: CASSLGGFYGYTF.

V is TRBV28 and J is TRBJ1-2; 8 bases align to TRBD1. The V gene end was trimmed by 6 bases and the J gene end by 14 bases; junction bases not matched to a gene: 8. CDR3 length equals 11 residues. CDR1 is MDHEN and CDR2 is SYDVKM in the germline V gene. This CDR3 is CASSYQDRVTF. Here the CDR3 DNA reads TGTGCCAGCAGCTATCAGGACAGGGTAACCTTC.

The V and J genes are TRBV20-1 and TRBJ2-4; D may match TRBD1 or TRBD2 (5 bases each). CDR1 and CDR2 from the germline V gene are DFQATT and SNEGSKA (reference sequence). CDR3 length: 16 residues. Between the trimmed V and J ends, which lost 3 bases and 0 bases, there was a span of 15 bases. The CDR3 protein is CSASLDGTIAKNIQYF. The CDR3 DNA is TGCAGTGCTAGTTTGGACGGGACCATAGCCAAAAACATTCAGTACTTC.

This rearrangement joins TRBV30 to TRBJ1-4; tentative D call: TRBD1 (5 bases). V was shortened by 2 bases and J by 4 bases, with 14 bases between the two germline ends. Per the germline V gene, CDR1 is GTSNPN and CDR2 is SVGIG (reference sequence). The CDR3 is 15 residues long. CDR3 in amino acids: CAWSLTGTLNEKLFF. CDR3 DNA sequence: TGTGCCTGGAGTTTAACCGGGACTCTTAATGAAAAACTGTTTTTT.

This clone was detected a few times. The chain carries TRBV2 and TRBJ1-1; D is unresolved. The ends were cut back, 8 bases at V and 1 base at J, with 14 bases in the middle. CDR3 size: 14 residues. Looked up from germline, CDR1 is SNHLY and CDR2 is FYNNEI. The CDR3 coding sequence is TGTGCCAGCTCTCAAAGCAGATCGAACACTGAAGCTTTCTTT. Its protein product is CASSQSRSNTEAFF.

The CDR3 sequence: CASSEVGSGYTF. The CDR3 DNA follows: TGTGCCAGCAGTGAAGTAGGGTCTGGCTACACCTTC. V and J are TRBV2 and TRBJ1-2; the D is unclear. Per germline, CDR1 SNHLY and CDR2 FYNNEI. This CDR3 is 12 amino acids long. The V end lost 1 base, the J end lost 7 bases, and 7 bases lay between the germline ends.

This chain uses TRBV19 with TRBJ2-1; the D is unclear. This CDR3 is 11 amino acids long. From germline, CDR1 is LNHDA and CDR2 SQIVND (reference sequence). V was cut by 4 bases and J by 3 bases, with 1 base left in between. The CDR3, as DNA: TGTGCCAGTAGTAACTACAATGAGCAGTTCTTC. Protein sequence: CASSNYNEQFF.

The gene calls are TRBV18 and TRBJ1-3, with D unclear. V lost 1 base and J 0 bases, leaving 10 bases between the germline ends. The CDR3 runs 16 residues. The germline V gene has CDR1 KGHSH and CDR2 LQKENI. As DNA, the CDR3 is TGTGCCAGCTCACCACTCCCGTCACCCTCTGGAAACACCATATATTTT. Its protein product is CASSPLPSPSGNTIYF.

This clone showed up just a few times. The chain carries TRBV7-2 and TRBJ2-2; 14 bases match TRBD2. The CDR3 extends over 14 amino acids. Germline lookup yields CDR1 SGHTA and CDR2 FQGNSA. The trim removed 9 bases at V and 5 bases at J, leaving 2 bases unmatched. This CDR3 reads CASRLAGGTGELFF. The CDR3 nucleotides are TGTGCCAGTCGACTAGCGGGAGGGACCGGGGAGCTGTTTTTT.

The chain couples TRBV19 to TRBJ2-5; TRBD2 might be the D (5 bases). The germline gives CDR1 LNHDA, CDR2 SQIVND (reference sequence). CDR3 length: 13 residues. V shed 5 bases and J shed 4 bases, with 11 bases lying between them. The CDR3 region is CASSLDLGETQYF. CDR3 DNA sequence: TGTGCCAGTAGTTTGGACTTGGGAGAGACCCAGTACTTC.

The chain uses TRBV11-2 and TRBJ2-1; possibly TRBD1 for D (5 bases). The V and J ends lost 0 bases and 9 bases respectively, with 18 bases between them. The CDR3 length is 16 residues. The germline V gene encodes CDR1 SGHAT and CDR2 FQNNGV. DNA for the CDR3: TGTGCCAGCAGCTTAGAACCGACAGTTAGAGGCCTTGAGCAGTTCTTC. This sequence encodes CASSLEPTVRGLEQFF. Full variable domain (remainder filled in from reference TRBV11-2 and TRBJ2-1): EAGVAQSPRYKIIEKRQSVAFWCNPISGHATLYWYQQILGQGPKLLIQFQNNGVVDDSQLPKDRFSAERLKGVDSTLKIQPAKLEDSAVYLCASSLEPTVRGLEQFFGPGTRLTVL.

The chain is built from TRBV28 and TRBJ1-5; tentative D call: TRBD1 (5 bases). Germline CDR1 and CDR2: MDHEN and SYDVKM. Trimming took 1 base from V and 6 from J, leaving 10 bases between them. The CDR3 extends over 14 amino acids. CDR3 in amino acids: CASSLSGLPQPQHF. In nucleotides, the CDR3 is TGTGCCAGCAGTTTATCAGGGTTGCCTCAGCCCCAGCATTTT.

This sequence joins TRBV15 and TRBJ2-3; D might be TRBD1 or TRBD2, each matching 5 bases. The CDR3 has 12 amino acids. The V end was cut by 8 bases, the J end by 8 bases, with 14 bases between. In germline, CDR1 is LNHNV, CDR2 YYDKDF (reference sequence). In DNA form, the CDR3 reads TGTGCCACCGCTCTTGGGGGATTTACGCAGTATTTT. It yields the protein CATALGGFTQYF.

The chain joins TRBV6-2 or TRBV6-3 to TRBJ1-5, with 8 nucleotides matching TRBD1. The CDR3 has 14 amino acids. Losses at the gene ends were 6 bases for V and 6 bases for J; bases not matched to a gene: 7. Germline lookup yields CDR1 MNHEY and CDR2 SVGEGT. The chain's CDR3 is CASSPDREAQPQHF. The CDR3, as DNA: TGTGCCAGCAGCCCGGACAGGGAGGCTCAGCCCCAGCATTTT.

This clone was observed once. The V call is TRBV6-4, the J call TRBJ2-1; TRBD1 aligns across 7 bases. Germline V lookup: CDR1 MRHNA, CDR2 SNTAGT. This CDR3 has 15 residues. The J segment lost 5 bases and the V segment lost 7 bases, leaving 11 bases of the junction unmatched. The CDR3 sequence is CASKGGPGGNNEQFF. In DNA, the CDR3 is TGTGCCAGCAAAGGGGGCCCAGGGGGTAACAATGAGCAGTTCTTC.

The chain is built from TRBV28 and TRBJ1-1; 8 bases are shared with TRBD1. The CDR3 extends over 15 amino acids. The V segment lost 4 bases and the J segment 2 bases; nucleotides outside the gene matches: 6. CDR1 and CDR2 from the germline V gene are MDHEN and SYDVKM. This CDR3 is CASSSPGQGNTEAFF. The CDR3 nucleotides read TGTGCCAGCAGTTCCCCCGGACAGGGCAACACTGAAGCTTTCTTT.

This clone was seen a single time. The chain joins TRBV6-2 or TRBV6-3 to TRBJ2-3; weak D call: TRBD2 (7 bases). The germline gives CDR1 MNHEY, CDR2 SVGEGT. Trimming removed 2 bases from V and 5 bases from J, with 20 bases in between. This CDR3 is built from 17 residues. CDR3 coding DNA: TGTGCCAGCAGTTACCTCCGAGGGGGGGCCGATGAAGATACGCAGTATTTT. As protein: CASSYLRGGADEDTQYF.

The chain combines TRBV7-9 with TRBJ2-1; 12 nucleotides agree with TRBD1. V trimming: 5 bases; J trimming: 7 bases; junction bases outside the gene matches: 9. Looked up from germline, CDR1 is SEHNR and CDR2 is FQNEAQ (reference sequence). The CDR3 extends over 16 amino acids. The chain's CDR3 is CASSLPGTGGYNEQFF. The CDR3 region has the DNA TGTGCCAGCAGCCTGCCGGGGACAGGGGGCTATAATGAGCAGTTCTTC. Filled out from reference TRBV7-9 and TRBJ2-1, the complete variable domain reads DTGVSQNPRHKITKRGQNVTFRCDPISEHNRLYWYRQTLGQGPEFLTYFQNEAQLEKSRLLSDRFSAERPKGSFSTLEIQRTEQGDSAMYLCASSLPGTGGYNEQFFGPGTRLTVL.

This sequence joins TRBV19 and TRBJ2-1; TRBD2 matches at 16 bases. This CDR3 contains 16 residues. J lost 8 bases, V lost 4 bases, and 5 bases had no gene match. CDR1 and CDR2 from the germline V gene are LNHDA and SQIVND (reference sequence). This CDR3 is CASSSSGTSGRDEQFF. CDR3 DNA: TGTGCCAGTAGTAGCTCCGGGACTAGCGGGAGGGATGAGCAGTTCTTC. The entire variable domain, with the rest obtained from reference TRBV19 and TRBJ2-1, is as follows: DGGITQSPKYLFRKEGQNVTLSCEQNLNHDAMYWYRQDPGQGLRLIYYSQIVNDFQKGDIAEGYSVSREKKESFPLTVTSAQKNPTAFYLCASSSSGTSGRDEQFFGPGTRLTVL.

The chain joins TRBV29-1 to TRBJ2-7; D gene ambiguous. Germline V gene data show CDR1 as SQVTM and CDR2 as ANQGSEA. The length of the CDR3 is 15 residues. With 1 base removed from V and 6 bases from J, the gap between germline ends came to 19 bases. This chain's CDR3 is CSVEVRRGPHLEQYF. In DNA, the CDR3 is TGCAGCGTTGAAGTTCGGCGAGGCCCGCATCTCGAGCAGTACTTC.

This clone was observed a single time. V usage is TRBV7-2 and J usage is TRBJ2-7; no clear D. Germline CDR1 is SGHTA and CDR2 is FQGNSA. V was shortened by 4 bases and J by 7 bases, with 14 bases between the two germline ends. CDR3 length equals 13 residues. The CDR3 spells CASSYDLAREQYF. The CDR3 DNA follows: TGTGCCAGCAGCTACGACTTGGCGCGTGAGCAGTACTTC.